The T cell receptor (beta chain) described here comes from a study of Ad26.COV2.S vaccination and SARS-CoV-2 variants. Study-level points and caveats: The TCR breadth and depth analyses may have understated or missed part of the total T cell responses.

Regarding treatment: about 20 received Ad26.COV2.S at low or high dose, single or two shots; 5 received placebo; per-sample allocation not given. Day 63 after the first vaccine or placebo injection was the time point for sampling. Clones were read by immunoSEQ multiplex PCR, and TCRdb kept only the in-frame ones, dropping some. The sample records approximately 500,000 clones, roughly 89% being singletons. This clone was counted a single time. Its matching antigen is unknown. This TCR was sampled from a person between 18 and 65 years old who received the Ad26.COV2.S COVID-19 vaccine or a placebo. The sequencing here drew on peripheral blood, taken in a trial of Ad26.COV2.S vaccine versus placebo.

The CDR3 bases are TGTGCCAGCGGGACAGGGAACACTGAAGCTTTCTTT. Residues: CASGTGNTEAFF. V gene TRBV28 combines with J gene TRBJ1-1, with 8 bases fitting TRBD1. Germline CDR1 is MDHEN and CDR2 is SYDVKM. This CDR3 spans 12 amino acids. V was clipped by 8 bases and J by 1 base; unmatched bases: 0.